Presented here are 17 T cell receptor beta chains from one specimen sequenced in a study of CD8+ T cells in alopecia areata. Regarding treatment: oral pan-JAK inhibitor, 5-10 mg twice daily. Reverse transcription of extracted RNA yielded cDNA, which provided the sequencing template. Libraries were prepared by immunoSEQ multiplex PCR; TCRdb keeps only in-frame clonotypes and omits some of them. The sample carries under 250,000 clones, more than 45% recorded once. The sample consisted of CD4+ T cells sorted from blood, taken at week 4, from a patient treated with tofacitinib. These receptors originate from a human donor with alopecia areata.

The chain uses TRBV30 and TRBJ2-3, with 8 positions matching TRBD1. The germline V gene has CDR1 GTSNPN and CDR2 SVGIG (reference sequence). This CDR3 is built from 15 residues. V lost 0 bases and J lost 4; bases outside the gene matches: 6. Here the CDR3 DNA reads TGTGCCTGGAGTGTACTCGGACAGGGAGCAGATACGCAGTATTTT. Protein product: CAWSVLGQGADTQYF. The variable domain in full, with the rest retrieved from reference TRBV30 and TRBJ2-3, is SQTIHQWPATLVQPVGSPLSLECTVEGTSNPNLYWYRQAAGRGLQLLFYSVGIGQISSEVPQNLSASRPQDRQFILSSKKLLLSDSGFYLCAWSVLGQGADTQYFGPGTRLTVL.

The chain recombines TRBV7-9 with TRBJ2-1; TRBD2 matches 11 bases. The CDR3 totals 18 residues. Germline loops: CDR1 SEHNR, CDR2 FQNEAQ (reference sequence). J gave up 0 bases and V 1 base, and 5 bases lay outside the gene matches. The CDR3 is CASSLGLAGGSSYNEQFF. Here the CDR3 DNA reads TGTGCCAGCAGCTTAGGCCTAGCGGGGGGCAGCTCCTACAATGAGCAGTTCTTC.

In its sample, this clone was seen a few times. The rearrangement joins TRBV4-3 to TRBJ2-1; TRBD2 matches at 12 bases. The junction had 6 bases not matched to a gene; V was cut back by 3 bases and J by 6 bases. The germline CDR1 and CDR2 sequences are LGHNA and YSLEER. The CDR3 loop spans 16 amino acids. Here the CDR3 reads CASSQLLAGGPNEQFF. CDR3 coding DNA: TGCGCCAGCAGCCAGCTCCTAGCGGGGGGGCCCAATGAGCAGTTCTTC.

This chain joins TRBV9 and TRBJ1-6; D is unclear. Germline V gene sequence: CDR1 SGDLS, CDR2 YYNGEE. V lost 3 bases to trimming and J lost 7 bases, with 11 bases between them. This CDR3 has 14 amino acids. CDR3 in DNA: TGTGCCAGCAGCGATCGGGGAACAAATTCACCCCTCCACTTT. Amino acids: CASSDRGTNSPLHF.

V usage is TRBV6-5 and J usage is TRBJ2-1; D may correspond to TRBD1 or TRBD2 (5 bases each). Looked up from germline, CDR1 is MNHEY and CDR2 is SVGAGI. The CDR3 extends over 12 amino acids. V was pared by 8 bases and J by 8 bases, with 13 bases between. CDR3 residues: CASPGTDHEQFF. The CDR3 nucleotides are TGTGCCAGCCCAGGGACGGACCATGAGCAGTTCTTC.

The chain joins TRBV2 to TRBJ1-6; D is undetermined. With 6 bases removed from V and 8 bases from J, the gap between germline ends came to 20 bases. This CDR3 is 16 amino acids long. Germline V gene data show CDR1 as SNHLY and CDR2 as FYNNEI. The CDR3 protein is CASRTLRTDSHSPLHF. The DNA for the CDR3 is TGTGCCAGCAGGACACTAAGAACAGATAGTCATTCACCCCTCCACTTT.

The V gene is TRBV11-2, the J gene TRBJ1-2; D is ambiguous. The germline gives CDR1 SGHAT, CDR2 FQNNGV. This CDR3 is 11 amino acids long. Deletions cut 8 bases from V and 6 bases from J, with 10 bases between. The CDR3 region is CASGVGNGYTF. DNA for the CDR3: TGTGCCAGCGGGGTTGGGAATGGCTACACCTTC.

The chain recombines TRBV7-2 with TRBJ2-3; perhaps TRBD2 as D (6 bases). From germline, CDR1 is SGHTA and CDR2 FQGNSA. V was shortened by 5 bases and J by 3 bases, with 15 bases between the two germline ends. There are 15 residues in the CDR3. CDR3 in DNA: TGTGCCAGCAGCCGACTGCGGGGAAAGACAGATACGCAGTATTTT. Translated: CASSRLRGKTDTQYF.

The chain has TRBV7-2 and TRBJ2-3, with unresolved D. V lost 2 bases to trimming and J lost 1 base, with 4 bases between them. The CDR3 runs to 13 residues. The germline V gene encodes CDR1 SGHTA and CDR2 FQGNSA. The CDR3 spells CASSLTGTDTQYF. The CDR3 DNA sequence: TGTGCCAGCAGCTTAACTGGCACAGATACGCAGTATTTT.

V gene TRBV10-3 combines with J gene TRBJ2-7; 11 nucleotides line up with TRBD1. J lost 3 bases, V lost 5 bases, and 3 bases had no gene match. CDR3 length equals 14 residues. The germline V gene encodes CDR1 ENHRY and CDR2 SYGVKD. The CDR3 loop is CAISSGTGGYEQYF. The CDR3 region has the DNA TGTGCCATCAGTTCCGGGACAGGGGGCTACGAGCAGTACTTC.

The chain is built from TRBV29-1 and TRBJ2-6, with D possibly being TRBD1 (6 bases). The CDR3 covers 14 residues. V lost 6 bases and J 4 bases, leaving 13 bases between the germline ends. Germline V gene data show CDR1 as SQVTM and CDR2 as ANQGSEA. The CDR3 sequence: CSVLQGPGANVLTF. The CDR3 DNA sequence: TGCAGCGTACTACAGGGCCCCGGGGCCAACGTCCTGACTTTC. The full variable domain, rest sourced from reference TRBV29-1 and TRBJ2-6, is SAVISQKPSRDICQRGTSLTIQCQVDSQVTMMFWYRQQPGQSLTLIATANQGSEATYESGFVIDKFPISRPNLTFSTLTVSNMSPEDSSIYLCSVLQGPGANVLTFGAGSRLTVL.

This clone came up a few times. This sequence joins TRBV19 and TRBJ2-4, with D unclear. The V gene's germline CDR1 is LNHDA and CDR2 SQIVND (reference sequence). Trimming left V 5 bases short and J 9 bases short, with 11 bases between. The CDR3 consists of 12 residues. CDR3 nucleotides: TGTGCCAGTAGTCCAGACCGTACCATTCAGTACTTC. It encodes CASSPDRTIQYF.

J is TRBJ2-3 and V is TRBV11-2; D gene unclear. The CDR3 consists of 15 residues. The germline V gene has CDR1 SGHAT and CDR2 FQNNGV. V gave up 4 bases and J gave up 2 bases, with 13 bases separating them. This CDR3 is CASSSISGYTDTQYF. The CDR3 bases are TGTGCCAGCAGCTCGATCTCGGGCTACACAGATACGCAGTATTTT.

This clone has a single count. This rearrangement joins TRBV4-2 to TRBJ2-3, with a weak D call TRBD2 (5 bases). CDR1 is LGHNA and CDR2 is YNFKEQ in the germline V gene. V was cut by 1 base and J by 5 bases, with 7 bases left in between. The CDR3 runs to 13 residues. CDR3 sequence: CASSQGLKDTQYF. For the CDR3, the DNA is TGTGCCAGCAGCCAAGGACTAAAAGATACGCAGTATTTT.

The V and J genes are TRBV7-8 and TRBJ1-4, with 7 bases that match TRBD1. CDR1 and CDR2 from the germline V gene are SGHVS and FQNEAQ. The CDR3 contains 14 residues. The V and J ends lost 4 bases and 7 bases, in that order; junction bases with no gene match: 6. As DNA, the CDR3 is TGTGCCAGCAGCTCCCAGGGGGGGGCTGAAAAACTGTTTTTT. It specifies CASSSQGGAEKLFF.

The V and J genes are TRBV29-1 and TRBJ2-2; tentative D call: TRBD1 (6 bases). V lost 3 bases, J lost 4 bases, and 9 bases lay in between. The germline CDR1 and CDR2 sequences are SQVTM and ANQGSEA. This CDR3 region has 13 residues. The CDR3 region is CSVDRGTTGELFF. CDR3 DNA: TGCAGCGTTGACAGGGGCACCACCGGGGAGCTGTTTTTT.

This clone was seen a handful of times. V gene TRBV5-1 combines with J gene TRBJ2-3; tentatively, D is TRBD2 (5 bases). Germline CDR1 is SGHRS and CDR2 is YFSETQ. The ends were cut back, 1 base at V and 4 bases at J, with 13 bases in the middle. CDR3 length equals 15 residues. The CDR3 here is CASSLRDAGADTQYF. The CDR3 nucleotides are TGCGCCAGCAGCTTGCGCGACGCGGGCGCAGATACGCAGTATTTT.